The T cell receptor (beta chain) under discussion was sequenced for a study of T-cell reconstitution after alpha-beta-depleted transplantation in children. Study results and limitations: Elevated TCRbeta diversity at day 60 was traced, in some patients, to surviving recipient T cells and thymic progenitors. After transplant, at about two months, alpha-beta T cells were reportedly derived from several hundred expanded graft clones. Newly generated T cells supplied most T-cell counts and diversity one year post-transplant.

In the case of this clonotype: What it binds is not known.

The V end lost 3 bases, the J end lost 1 base, and 12 bases lay between the germline ends. Germline V gene sequence: CDR1 SGHAT, CDR2 FQNNGV. The CDR3 extends over 15 amino acids. The library targeted TCRbeta and was prepared with unique molecular identifiers. One entry per CDR3 protein, called by TCRdb with MiXCR from the PCR reads. In the table there are approximately 980,000 distinct CDR3 sequences, about 29% of which are singletons. The origin of this receptor is a boy in the first two years of life who had a stem cell transplant for SCID, so the T cells may come from the graft donor. The chain combines TRBV11-2 with TRBJ1-1, with unresolved D. Sequencing was performed on PBMCs, mostly from graft donor cells, taken 360 days after TCRalphabeta/CD19-depleted stem cell transplant. The CDR3 nucleotides read TGTGCCAGCAGCTTGAGAGTACTCACGAACACTGAAGCTTTCTTT. Translation gives CASSLRVLTNTEAFF.